The clone carrying this T cell receptor beta chain is judged medium-sized. Its antigen is currently unknown. This CDR3 is 15 amino acids long. The V and J ends lost 6 bases and 5 bases respectively, with 17 bases between them. Germline CDR1 reads LGHNT; CDR2 reads FRNRAP. This entry belongs to a study of T-cell memory formation after mild COVID-19. Study-wide results and limits: CD4+ bias marked clones expanding day 15 to 37, unlike balanced contracting clones. Unconfirmed was the SARS-CoV-2 specificity of second-wave clones that peaked on day 37. Shrinking CD4+ clones were chiefly CM and EM; CD8+ ones were chiefly EMRA.

TCRdb itself ran the 5' RACE reads through MiXCR, one entry per CDR3 protein. Here the sample spans about 33,000 distinct CDR3 sequences, over 20% being singletons. The rearrangement links TRBV12-5 to TRBJ2-1, with a possible D match to TRBD2 (6 bases). The origin of this receptor is an adult who had mild COVID-19 (a few samples of this study predate the infection). Cell type and time point are not known. The specimen sequenced was PBMCs or a T cell subset sorted from them (not recorded which). The CDR3: CASGGAGPPHNEQFF. CDR3 bases: TGTGCTAGTGGCGGGGCGGGACCCCCCCACAATGAGCAGTTCTTC.